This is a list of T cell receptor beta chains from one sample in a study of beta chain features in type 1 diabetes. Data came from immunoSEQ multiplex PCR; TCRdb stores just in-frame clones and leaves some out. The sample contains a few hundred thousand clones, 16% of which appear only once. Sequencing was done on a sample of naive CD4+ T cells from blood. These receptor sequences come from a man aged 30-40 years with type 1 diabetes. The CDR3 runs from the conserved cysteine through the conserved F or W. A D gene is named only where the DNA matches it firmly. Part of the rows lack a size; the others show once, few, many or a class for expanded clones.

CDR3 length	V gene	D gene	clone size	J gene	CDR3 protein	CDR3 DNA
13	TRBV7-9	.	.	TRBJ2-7	CASSVGYRVEQYF	TGTGCCAGCAGCGTTGGCTACAGGGTCGAGCAGTACTTC
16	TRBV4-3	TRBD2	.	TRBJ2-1	CASSHLGTSGRNEQFF	TGCGCCAGCAGCCATCTCGGGACTAGCGGGAGGAATGAGCAGTTCTTC
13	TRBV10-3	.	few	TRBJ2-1	CASREQPHNEQFF	TGTGCCAGCCGCGAACAGCCTCACAATGAGCAGTTCTTC
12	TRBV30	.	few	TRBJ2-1	CAWSVPGVEQFF	TGTGCCTGGAGTGTACCGGGAGTTGAGCAGTTCTTC
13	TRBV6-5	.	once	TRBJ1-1	CASRPRRDTEAFF	TGTGCCAGCAGGCCCCGGAGGGATACTGAAGCTTTCTTT
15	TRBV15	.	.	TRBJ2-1	CATSRDLGTGNEQFF	TGTGCCACCAGCAGAGATCTAGGCACAGGCAATGAGCAGTTCTTC
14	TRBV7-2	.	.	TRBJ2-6	CASSSRAGANVLTF	TGTGCCAGCAGCTCGAGGGCTGGGGCCAACGTCCTGACTTTC
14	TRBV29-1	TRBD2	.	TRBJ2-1	CSVVAGRPYNEQFF	TGCAGCGTTGTAGCGGGACGTCCCTACAATGAGCAGTTCTTC
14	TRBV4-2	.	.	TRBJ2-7	CASSQALGSYEQYF	TGTGCCAGCAGCCAAGCCCTGGGTTCCTACGAGCAGTACTTC
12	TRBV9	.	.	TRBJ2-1	CASSVGYNEQFF	TGTGCCAGCAGCGTAGGGTACAATGAGCAGTTCTTC
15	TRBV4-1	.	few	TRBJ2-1	CASSQERERASPSFF	TGCGCCAGCAGCCAAGAACGAGAGCGGGCGTCCCCGTCGTTCTTC
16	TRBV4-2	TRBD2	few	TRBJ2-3	CASSQDKTSGTDTQYF	TGTGCCAGCAGCCAAGATAAAACTAGCGGCACAGATACGCAGTATTTT
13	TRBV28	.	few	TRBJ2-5	CASGSGQLGTQYF	TGTGCCTCTGGCTCGGGGCAGCTGGGTACTCAGTACTTC
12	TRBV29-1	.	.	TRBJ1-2	CSTRQQNYGYTF	TGCAGCACACGACAGCAAAACTATGGCTACACCTTC
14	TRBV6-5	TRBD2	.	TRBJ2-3	CASSYSGLEDTQYF	TGTGCCAGCAGTTACTCTGGACTAGAGGATACGCAGTATTTT
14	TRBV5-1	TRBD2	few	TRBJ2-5	CASTPDREAETQYF	TGCGCCAGCACCCCGGACCGGGAGGCAGAGACCCAGTACTTC
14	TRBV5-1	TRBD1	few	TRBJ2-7	CASWDSFASYEQYF	TGCGCCAGCTGGGACAGCTTTGCTTCCTACGAGCAGTACTTC
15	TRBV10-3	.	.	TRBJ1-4	CAISESPGNNEKLFF	TGTGCCATCAGTGAGTCGCCGGGGAATAATGAAAAACTGTTTTTT
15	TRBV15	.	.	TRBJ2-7	CATSRTSTTGSEQYF	TGTGCCACCAGCAGAACCAGCACGACAGGAAGCGAGCAGTACTTC
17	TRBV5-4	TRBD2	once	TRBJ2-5	CASSSRLAGGGWETQYF	TGTGCCAGCAGCTCCCGACTAGCGGGAGGAGGATGGGAGACCCAGTACTTC
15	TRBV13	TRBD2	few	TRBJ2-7	CASSLQVAGNYEQYF	TGTGCCAGCAGCTTACAGGTAGCGGGAAACTACGAGCAGTACTTC
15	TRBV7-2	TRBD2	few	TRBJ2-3	CASSRLAGRGDTQYF	TGTGCCAGCAGCCGACTAGCGGGGCGGGGAGATACGCAGTATTTT
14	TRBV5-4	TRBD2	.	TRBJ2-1	CASSLGLAGDEQFF	TGTGCCAGCAGCTTGGGACTAGCGGGAGATGAGCAGTTCTTC
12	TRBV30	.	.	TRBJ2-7	CAWDVTSYEQYF	TGTGCCTGGGACGTGACAAGCTACGAGCAGTACTTC
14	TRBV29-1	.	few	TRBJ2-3	CSVEEAASTDTQYF	TGCAGCGTTGAGGAGGCGGCTAGCACAGATACGCAGTATTTT
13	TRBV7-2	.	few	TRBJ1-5	CASSSTPGQPQHF	TGTGCCAGCAGCTCCACGCCGGGTCAGCCCCAGCATTTT
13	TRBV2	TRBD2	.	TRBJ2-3	CASRGGGTDTQYF	TGTGCCAGCAGGGGCGGGGGTACAGATACGCAGTATTTT
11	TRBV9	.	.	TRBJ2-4	CASSAGGIQYF	TGTGCCAGCAGCGCCGGAGGTATTCAGTACTTC
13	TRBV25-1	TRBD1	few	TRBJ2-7	CASSDRGPSEQYF	TGTGCCAGCAGTGACAGGGGGCCAAGCGAGCAGTACTTC
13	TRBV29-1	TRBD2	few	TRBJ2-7	CSVTRGRVGEQYF	TGCAGCGTTACCCGCGGGAGGGTCGGCGAGCAGTACTTC